The sequence of this TCR beta chain was determined in a study of T cell changes during pregnancy in multiple sclerosis. Sequencing used immunoSEQ multiplex PCR; TCRdb keeps in-frame clones, though not all of them. In the table there are about 75,000 clones, 85% to 95% of which are singletons. The V end was cut by 4 bases, the J end by 4 bases, with 16 bases between. In germline, CDR1 is GTSNPN, CDR2 SVGIG (reference sequence). The CDR3 is 14 residues long. The chain uses TRBV30 and TRBJ2-5, with D possibly matching TRBD2 (7 bases). This TCR came from a female donor with multiple sclerosis, enrolled in a pregnancy study. This material consisted of CD4+ T cells from peripheral blood mononuclear cells, taken after pregnancy. The CDR3 reads CAWKGGAVRETQYF. Here the CDR3 DNA reads TGTGCCTGGAAGGGGGGGGCCGTACGAGAGACCCAGTACTTC.